The clone carrying this T cell receptor beta chain was recorded at least ten times. This sample is drawn from a study of spatial heterogeneity in lung cancer. Across the study: Alpha-chain sequences were detected in numbers that were consistently lower than beta-chain sequences. Each distinct TCR and UMI combination averaged more than ten appearances in raw reads.

Each CDR3 protein is one row after TCRdb ran MiXCR on the 5' RACE reads. The profile shows about 50,000 distinct CDR3 sequences, 7.5% to 8% of them singletons. Time point indicated: sample taken at primary tumor resection. Sequencing of whole RNA from tumor, nontumor lung or frozen PBMC involved no sorting. Samples came from around 70 TRACERx patients with untreated early-stage lung cancer. The sample consisted of PBMCs, taken at surgery. This clonotype was obtained from a female donor with early-stage non-small cell lung cancer.

The CDR3 reads CASSPRLAGDDTDTQYF. For the CDR3, the DNA is TGTGCCAGCAGCCCCCGACTAGCGGGGGACGACACAGATACGCAGTATTTT. The chain uses TRBV7-2 and TRBJ2-3, with 12 nucleotides matching TRBD2. In germline, CDR1 is SGHTA, CDR2 FQGNSA. The CDR3 loop spans 17 amino acids. Trimming took 5 bases from V and 2 from J; bases not matched to a gene: 8.